Reported below is one T cell receptor beta chain. At the DNA level, this CDR3 is encoded by other sequences in the same sample as well. This CDR3 is built from 15 residues. The germline gives CDR1 MGHRA, CDR2 YSYEKL. Trimming removed 1 base from V and 0 bases from J, with 9 bases in between. The sample is drawn from a study of blood T cell repertoires in COVID-19. About the study: Material from acute and convalescent COVID-19 was sourced from the United States, Italy and Spain. The cDNA or gDNA used as material had been derived from T cells, B-cell-depleted T cells, or PBMCs.

As handled by the study authors: Estimation of nucleated cell counts relied on the amplification of reference gene primers. The protocol was immunoSEQ multiplex PCR, while the TCRdb copy is restricted to in-frame clones and leaves out a portion. V, J and clone size were drawn from that table, and D and trimming were deduced from the DNA. The sample lists roughly 330,000 clones, around nine tenths occurring once. Sequenced material: peripheral blood. This rearrangement joins TRBV4-1 to TRBJ1-2, with D possibly TRBD1 on 6 matching bases. This clonotype originated in a woman in her forties or fifties with active or convalescent COVID-19. The CDR3 DNA reads TGCGCCAGCAGCCAAGCGACAGGCGCTAACTATGGCTACACCTTC. This gives the protein CASSQATGANYGYTF.